The 6 T cell receptor beta chains below were found in one sample sequenced in a study of T-cell reconstitution after alpha-beta-depleted transplantation in children. The authors prepared the TCRbeta library with unique molecular identifiers. TCRdb analysed the PCR reads with MiXCR anew, one entry per CDR3 protein. The profile covers around 440,000 distinct CDR3 sequences, with more than 9% appearing a single time and approximately 2% taken by the ten largest. This sample comprised PBMCs, obtained before TCRalphabeta/CD19-depleted stem cell transplant. Receptor source: a child aged 2-15 years with inherited bone marrow failure, due to receive a stem cell transplant.

This clonotype has a count of ten or more. J is TRBJ2-5 and V is TRBV7-9, with TRBD1 matching over 8 bases. CDR1 is SEHNR, CDR2 FQNEAQ, per germline (reference sequence). The CDR3 contains 14 residues. V gave up 4 bases and J gave up 2 bases; unmatched junction bases: 3. In DNA, the CDR3 is TGTGCCAGCAGCTATAGACAGGGGCAAGAGACCCAGTACTTC. Its protein is CASSYRQGQETQYF.

This clonotype was seen once. This rearrangement joins TRBV20-1 to TRBJ1-6; D may be TRBD1 (6 bases). This CDR3 is built from 15 residues. Germline CDR1 DFQATT, CDR2 SNEGSKA (reference sequence). The ends were cut back, 6 bases at V and 3 bases at J, with 15 bases in the middle. The CDR3, as DNA: TGCAGTGCCGACGACAGGAGCTTCTATAATTCACCCCTCCACTTT. This encodes CSADDRSFYNSPLHF.

A few counts support this clonotype. The V gene is TRBV5-1, the J gene TRBJ1-1; maybe TRBD1 (5 bases). The V and J ends lost 5 bases and 2 bases respectively, with 13 bases between them. The CDR3 runs to 14 residues. Germline-derived CDR1 and CDR2 are SGHRS and YFSETQ. The CDR3 region has the DNA TGCGCCAGCAGTGTACAGGCCCAAAACACTGAAGCTTTCTTT. Amino acid sequence: CASSVQAQNTEAFF.

Many counts were recorded for this clonotype. This chain links TRBV5-6 with TRBJ2-7, with unresolved D. Germline V gene lookup returns CDR1 SGHDT and CDR2 YYEEEE. The germline V and J ends were trimmed by 4 bases and 0 bases, with 11 bases remaining between them. The CDR3 has 14 amino acids. Written as DNA, the CDR3 is TGTGCCAGCAGCCCCCGACGGTTCTCCTACGAGCAGTACTTC. Its translation is CASSPRRFSYEQYF.

There are many counts of this clonotype. The chain employs TRBV20-1 and TRBJ2-7; TRBD2 agrees at 9 bases. This CDR3 comprises 15 residues. V was clipped by 3 bases and J by 3 bases; unmatched bases: 9. Germline V gene sequence: CDR1 DFQATT, CDR2 SNEGSKA (reference sequence). The CDR3 region has the DNA TGCAGTGCTAGCGCAGGGACTAGCAGCTTCTACGAGCAGTACTTC. Encoded protein: CSASAGTSSFYEQYF.

In this sample, this clonotype turned up many times. The chain combines TRBV6-2 or TRBV6-3 with TRBJ2-2; the D gene is possibly TRBD2 (5 bases). The CDR3 length is 13 residues. Trimming took off 8 bases at V and 6 bases at J, with 13 bases between the two ends. Looked up from germline, CDR1 is MNHEY and CDR2 is SVGEGT. The CDR3 DNA reads as TGTGCCAGCGCGAGGGTTAGCGCCGGGGAGCTGTTTTTT. It specifies CASARVSAGELFF.